A few counts support the clone carrying this T cell receptor beta chain. The CDR3 consists of 13 residues. The ends lost 7 bases at V and 8 bases at J; junction bases unmatched: 6. The data originate from a study of T-cell memory formation after mild COVID-19. Constant-segment primers and 5'RACE yielded cDNA libraries for TCR alpha and TCR beta, each carrying sample barcodes and UMIs. TCRdb recomputed calls from the 5' RACE reads with MiXCR, one row per CDR3 protein. The table has just over 350,000 distinct CDR3 sequences, approximately 15% seen once. This chain joins TRBV12-3 or TRBV12-4 and TRBJ2-1; 9 nucleotides agree with TRBD1. The sequence derives from a man between 18 and 29 years old who had mild COVID-19 (a few samples of this study predate the infection). Cell type and time point are not known. Material: PBMCs or a T cell subset sorted from them (not recorded which). The CDR3 spells CASISDRGYEQFF. CDR3 bases: TGTGCCAGCATCTCGGACAGGGGTTATGAGCAGTTCTTC.